The sample holds a few counts of the clone carrying this T cell receptor (beta chain). Its cognate antigen is unknown. Its ends do not fully match the called genes, so a read error is possible. This sample was taken from a study of shared clonotypes between healthy human individuals. Germline V gene lookup returns CDR1 MNHEY and CDR2 SVGAGI. The CDR3 has 12 amino acids. General study findings and limits: Clonotype sharing among donors was expected to depend on sequencing depth.

TCRdb's copy holds only in-frame clones and misses some; the assay was immunoSEQ multiplex PCR. The data contain over 950,000 clones, roughly 80% of them singletons. The receptor comes from a man in his late teens or twenties in good health. Some clones in this sample may be carry-over from other donors' samples. J is TRBJ2-1 and V is TRBV6-5, with D possibly matching TRBD1 (6 bases). The source material was memory CD4+ T cells from PBMCs. Subset in this sample: CD45RA-negative fraction. CDR3 residues: CASREQGRGQIF. CDR3 nucleotides: TGTGCCAGCAGGGAACAGGGTAGGGGCCAAATCTTC.